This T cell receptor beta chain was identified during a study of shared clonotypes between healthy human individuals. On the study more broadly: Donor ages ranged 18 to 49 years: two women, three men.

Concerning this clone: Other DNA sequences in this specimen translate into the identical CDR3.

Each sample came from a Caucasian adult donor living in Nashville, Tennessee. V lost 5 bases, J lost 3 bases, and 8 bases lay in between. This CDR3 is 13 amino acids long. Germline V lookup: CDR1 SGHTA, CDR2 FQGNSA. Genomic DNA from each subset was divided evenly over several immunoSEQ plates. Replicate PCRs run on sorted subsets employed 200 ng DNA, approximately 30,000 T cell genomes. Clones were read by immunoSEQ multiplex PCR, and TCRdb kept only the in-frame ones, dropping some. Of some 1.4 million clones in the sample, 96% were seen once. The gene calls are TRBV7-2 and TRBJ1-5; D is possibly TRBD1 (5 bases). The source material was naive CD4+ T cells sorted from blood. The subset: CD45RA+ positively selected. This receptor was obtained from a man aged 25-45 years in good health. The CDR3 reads CASSRDSNQPQHF. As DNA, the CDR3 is TGTGCCAGCAGCCGGGACTCCAATCAGCCCCAGCATTTT.